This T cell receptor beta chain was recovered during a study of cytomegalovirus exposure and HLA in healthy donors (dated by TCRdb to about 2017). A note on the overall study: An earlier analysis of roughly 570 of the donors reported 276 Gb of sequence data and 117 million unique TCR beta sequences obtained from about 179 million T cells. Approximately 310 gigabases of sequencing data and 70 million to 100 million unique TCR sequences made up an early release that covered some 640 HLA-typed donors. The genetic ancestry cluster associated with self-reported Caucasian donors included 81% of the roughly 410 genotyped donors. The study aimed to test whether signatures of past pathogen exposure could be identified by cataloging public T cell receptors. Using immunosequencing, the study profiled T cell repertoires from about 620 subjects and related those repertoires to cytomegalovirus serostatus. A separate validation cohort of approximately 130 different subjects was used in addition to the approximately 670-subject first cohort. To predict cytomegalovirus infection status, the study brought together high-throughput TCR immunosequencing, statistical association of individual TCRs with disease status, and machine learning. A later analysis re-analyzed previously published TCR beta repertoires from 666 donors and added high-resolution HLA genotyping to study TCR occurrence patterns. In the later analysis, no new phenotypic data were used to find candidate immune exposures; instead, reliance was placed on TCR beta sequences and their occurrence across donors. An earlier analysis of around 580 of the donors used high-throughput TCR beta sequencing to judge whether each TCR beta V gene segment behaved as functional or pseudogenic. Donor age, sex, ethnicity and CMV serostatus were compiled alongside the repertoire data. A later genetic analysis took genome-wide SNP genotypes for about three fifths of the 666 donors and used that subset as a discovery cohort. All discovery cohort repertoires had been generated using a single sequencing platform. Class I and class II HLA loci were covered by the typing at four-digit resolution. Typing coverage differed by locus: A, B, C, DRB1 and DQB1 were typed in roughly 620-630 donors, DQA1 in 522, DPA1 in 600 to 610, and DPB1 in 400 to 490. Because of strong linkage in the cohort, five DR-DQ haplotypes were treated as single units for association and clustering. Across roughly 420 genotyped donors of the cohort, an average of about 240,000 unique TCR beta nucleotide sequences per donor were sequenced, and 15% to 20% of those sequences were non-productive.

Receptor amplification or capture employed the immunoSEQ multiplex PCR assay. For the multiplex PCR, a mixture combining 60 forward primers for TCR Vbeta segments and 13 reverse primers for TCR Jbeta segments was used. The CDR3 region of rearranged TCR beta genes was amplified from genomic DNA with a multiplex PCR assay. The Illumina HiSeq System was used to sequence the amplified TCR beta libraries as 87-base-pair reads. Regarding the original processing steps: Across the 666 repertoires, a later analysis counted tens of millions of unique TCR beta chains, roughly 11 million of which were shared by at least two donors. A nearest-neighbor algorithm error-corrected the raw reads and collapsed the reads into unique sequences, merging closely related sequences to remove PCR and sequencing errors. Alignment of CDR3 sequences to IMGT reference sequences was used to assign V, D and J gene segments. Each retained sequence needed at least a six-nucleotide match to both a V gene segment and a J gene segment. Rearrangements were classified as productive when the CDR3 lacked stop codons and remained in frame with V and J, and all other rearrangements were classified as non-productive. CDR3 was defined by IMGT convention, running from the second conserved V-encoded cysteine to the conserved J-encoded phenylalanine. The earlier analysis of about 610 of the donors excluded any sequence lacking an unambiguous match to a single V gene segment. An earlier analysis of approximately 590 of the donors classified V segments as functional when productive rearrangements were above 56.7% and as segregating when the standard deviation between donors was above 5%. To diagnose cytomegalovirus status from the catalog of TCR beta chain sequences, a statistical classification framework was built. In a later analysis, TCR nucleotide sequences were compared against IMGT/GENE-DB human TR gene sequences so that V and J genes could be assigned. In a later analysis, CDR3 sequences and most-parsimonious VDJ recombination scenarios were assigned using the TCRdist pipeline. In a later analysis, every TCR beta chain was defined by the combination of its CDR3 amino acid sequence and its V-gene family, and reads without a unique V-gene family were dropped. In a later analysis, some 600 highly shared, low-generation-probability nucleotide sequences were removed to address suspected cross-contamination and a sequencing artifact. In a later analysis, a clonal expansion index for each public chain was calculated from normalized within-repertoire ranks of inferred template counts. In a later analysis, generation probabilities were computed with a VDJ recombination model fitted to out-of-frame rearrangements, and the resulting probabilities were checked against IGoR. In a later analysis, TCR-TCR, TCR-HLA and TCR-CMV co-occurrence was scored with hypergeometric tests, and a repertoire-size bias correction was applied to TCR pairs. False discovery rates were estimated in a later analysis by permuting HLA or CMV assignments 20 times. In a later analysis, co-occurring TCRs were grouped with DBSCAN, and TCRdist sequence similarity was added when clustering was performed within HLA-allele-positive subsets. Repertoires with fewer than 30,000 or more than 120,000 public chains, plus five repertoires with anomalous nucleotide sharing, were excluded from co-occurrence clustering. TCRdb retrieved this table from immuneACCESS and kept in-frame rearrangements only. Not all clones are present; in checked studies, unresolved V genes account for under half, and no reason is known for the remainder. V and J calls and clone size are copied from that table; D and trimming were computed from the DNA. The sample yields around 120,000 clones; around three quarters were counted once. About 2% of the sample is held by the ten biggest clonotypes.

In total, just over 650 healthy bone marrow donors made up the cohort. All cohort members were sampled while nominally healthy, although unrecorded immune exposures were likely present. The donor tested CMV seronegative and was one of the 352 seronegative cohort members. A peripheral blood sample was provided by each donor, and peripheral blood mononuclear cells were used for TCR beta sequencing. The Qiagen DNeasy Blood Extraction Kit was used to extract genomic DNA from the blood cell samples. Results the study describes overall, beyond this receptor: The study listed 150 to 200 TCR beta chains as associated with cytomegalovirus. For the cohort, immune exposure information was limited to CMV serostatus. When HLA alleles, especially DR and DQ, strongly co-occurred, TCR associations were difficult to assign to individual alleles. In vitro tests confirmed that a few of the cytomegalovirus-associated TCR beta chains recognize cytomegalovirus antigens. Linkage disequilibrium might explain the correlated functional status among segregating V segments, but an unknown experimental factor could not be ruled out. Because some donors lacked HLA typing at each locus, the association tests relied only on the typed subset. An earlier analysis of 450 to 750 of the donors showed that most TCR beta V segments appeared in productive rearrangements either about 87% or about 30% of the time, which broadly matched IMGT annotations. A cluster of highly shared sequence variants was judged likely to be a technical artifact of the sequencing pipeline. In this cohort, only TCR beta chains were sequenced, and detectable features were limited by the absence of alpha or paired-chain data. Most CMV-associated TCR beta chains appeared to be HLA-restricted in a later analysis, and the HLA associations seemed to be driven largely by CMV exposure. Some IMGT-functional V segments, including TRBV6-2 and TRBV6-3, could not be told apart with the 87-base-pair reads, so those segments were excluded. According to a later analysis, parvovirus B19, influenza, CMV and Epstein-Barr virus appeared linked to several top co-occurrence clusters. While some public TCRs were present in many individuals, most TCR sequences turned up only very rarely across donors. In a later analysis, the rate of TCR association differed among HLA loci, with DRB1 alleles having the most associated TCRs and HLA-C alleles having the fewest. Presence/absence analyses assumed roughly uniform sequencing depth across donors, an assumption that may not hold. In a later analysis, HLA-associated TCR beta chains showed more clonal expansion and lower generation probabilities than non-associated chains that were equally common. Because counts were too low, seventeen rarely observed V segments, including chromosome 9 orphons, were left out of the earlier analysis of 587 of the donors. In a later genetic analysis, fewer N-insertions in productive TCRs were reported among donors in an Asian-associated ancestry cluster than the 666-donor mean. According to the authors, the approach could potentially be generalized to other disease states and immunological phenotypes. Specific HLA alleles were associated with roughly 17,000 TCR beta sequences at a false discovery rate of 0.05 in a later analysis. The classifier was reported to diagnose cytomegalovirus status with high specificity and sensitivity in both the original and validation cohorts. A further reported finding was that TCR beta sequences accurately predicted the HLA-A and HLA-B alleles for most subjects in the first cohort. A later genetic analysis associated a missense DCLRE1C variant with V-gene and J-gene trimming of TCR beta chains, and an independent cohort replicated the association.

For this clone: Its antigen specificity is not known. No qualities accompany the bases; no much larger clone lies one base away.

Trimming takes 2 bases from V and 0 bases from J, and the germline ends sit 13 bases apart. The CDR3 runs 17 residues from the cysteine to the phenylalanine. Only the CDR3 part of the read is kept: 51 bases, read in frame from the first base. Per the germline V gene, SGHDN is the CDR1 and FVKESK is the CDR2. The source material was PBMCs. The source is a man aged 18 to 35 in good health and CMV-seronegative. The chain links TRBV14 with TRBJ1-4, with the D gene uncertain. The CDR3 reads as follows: CASSQIEQVATNEKLFF. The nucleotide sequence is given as TGTGCCAGCAGCCAAATCGAGCAAGTTGCAACTAATGAAAAACTGTTTTTT.